Included here is one T cell receptor (beta chain) sequence, with context. What it binds is not known. CDR1 and CDR2 (germline): MGHRA, YSYEKL. The CDR3 sequence is 16 residues long. V was clipped by 4 bases and J by 1 base; unmatched bases: 7. These data originate in a study of CD8 T cells in Susac syndrome. Whole-study context: Each patient with Susac syndrome, at the time of blood draw, was therapy-naive, on corticosteroids, or on intravenous immunoglobulin alone. General observations from the study: Susac-specific public clones were found in both the total CD8+ and the CD8+ TEMRA repertoires, with under 20 in the former and five in the latter. Susac syndrome CD8+ repertoires were clonally expanded, most strongly in CD8+ TEMRA cells.

Random-hexamer reverse transcription was applied to about 0.45 to 1 ug RNA. Across 54 Vbeta and 13 Jbeta, TCR beta CDR3 was amplified with immunoSEQ multiplex PCR. TCRdb processed the immunoSEQ multiplex PCR reads anew with MiXCR; each CDR3 protein has one entry. Among some 140,000 distinct CDR3 sequences listed, more than 85% were seen once. Sequencing was performed on CD8+ T cells from PBMCs. The chain has TRBV4-1 and TRBJ2-7, with 10 bases that match TRBD1. The receptor was isolated from a human donor with Susac syndrome. CDR3 in DNA: TGCGCCAGCAGCCCGAATCCGGGACAGGGGTCCTACGAGCAGTACTTC. Translating it yields CASSPNPGQGSYEQYF.